One sample yielded the 4 T cell receptor beta chains listed below, sequenced in a study of shared clonotypes between healthy human individuals. Generated by immunoSEQ multiplex PCR, the TCRdb table keeps only in-frame clones and is missing some. The table records hundreds of thousands of clones, less than 85% of them present only once. Specimen: memory CD4+ T cells sorted from blood. Subset specified: CD45RA-negative fraction. These receptors all stem from a woman aged 25 to 45 in good health.

The CDR3 DNA sequence: TGTGCCAGCAGCCTACCCGGCGGGAGTATTTACACCGGGGAGCTGTTTTTT. Translated: CASSLPGGSIYTGELFF. The chain is built from TRBV7-2 and TRBJ2-2, with 7 bases matching TRBD2. This CDR3 contains 17 residues. Losses at the gene ends were 5 bases for V and 3 bases for J; bases not matched to a gene: 12. Germline CDR1 SGHTA, CDR2 FQGNSA.

This rearrangement joins TRBV6-1 to TRBJ1-5; D unresolved. This CDR3 spans 13 amino acids. Germline-derived CDR1 and CDR2 are MNHNS and SASEGT. Trimming shortened V by 1 base and J by 11 bases, and 12 bases separated the two germline ends. The CDR3 DNA reads TGTGCCAGCAGTGAAGTCGCCAGCCTAACCCAGCATTTT. Amino acid sequence: CASSEVASLTQHF.

V is TRBV30 and J is TRBJ1-2; a possible D gene is TRBD1 (5 bases). The CDR3 covers 17 residues. V dropped 3 bases and J dropped 4 bases, with 24 bases sitting between them. Germline loops: CDR1 GTSNPN, CDR2 SVGIG (reference sequence). CDR3 region: CAWRERGPRNYGYGYTF. The CDR3 DNA sequence: TGTGCCTGGAGGGAAAGGGGTCCCCGCAACTACGGCTATGGCTACACCTTC.

The rearrangement uses TRBV28 and TRBJ2-6; 7 bases match TRBD1. CDR1 is MDHEN and CDR2 is SYDVKM in the germline V gene. The junction had 7 bases not matched to a gene; V was cut back by 1 base and J by 1 base. The CDR3 spans 18 residues. This CDR3 is CASSLSGRGWSGANVLTF. The CDR3 DNA reads TGTGCCAGCAGTTTATCGGGCAGGGGGTGGTCTGGGGCCAACGTCCTGACTTTC.